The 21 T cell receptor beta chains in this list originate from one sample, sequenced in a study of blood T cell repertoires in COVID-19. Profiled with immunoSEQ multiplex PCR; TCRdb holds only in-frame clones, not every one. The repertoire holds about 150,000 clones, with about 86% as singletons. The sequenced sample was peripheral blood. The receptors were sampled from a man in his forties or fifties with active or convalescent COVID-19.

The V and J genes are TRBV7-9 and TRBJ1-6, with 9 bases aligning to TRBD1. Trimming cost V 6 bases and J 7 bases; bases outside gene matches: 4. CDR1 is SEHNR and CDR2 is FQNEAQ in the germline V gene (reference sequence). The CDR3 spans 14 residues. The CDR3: CASRLGTGNSPLHF. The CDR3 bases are TGTGCCAGCAGACTCGGGACAGGGAATTCACCCCTCCACTTT. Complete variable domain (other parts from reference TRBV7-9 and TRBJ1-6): DTGVSQNPRHKITKRGQNVTFRCDPISEHNRLYWYRQTLGQGPEFLTYFQNEAQLEKSRLLSDRFSAERPKGSFSTLEIQRTEQGDSAMYLCASRLGTGNSPLHFGNGTRLTVT.

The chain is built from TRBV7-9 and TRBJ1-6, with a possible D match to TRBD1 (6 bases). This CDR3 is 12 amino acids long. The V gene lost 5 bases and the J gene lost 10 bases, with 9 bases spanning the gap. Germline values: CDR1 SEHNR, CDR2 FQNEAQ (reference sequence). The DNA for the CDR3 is TGTGCCAGCAGCCATGACAGGTCACCCCTCCACTTT. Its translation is CASSHDRSPLHF.

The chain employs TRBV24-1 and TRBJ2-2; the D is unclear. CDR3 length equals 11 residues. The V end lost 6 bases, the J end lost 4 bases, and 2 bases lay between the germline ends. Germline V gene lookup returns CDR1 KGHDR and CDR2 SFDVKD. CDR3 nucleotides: TGTGCCACCAGTCTCACCGGGGAGCTGTTTTTT. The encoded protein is CATSLTGELFF.

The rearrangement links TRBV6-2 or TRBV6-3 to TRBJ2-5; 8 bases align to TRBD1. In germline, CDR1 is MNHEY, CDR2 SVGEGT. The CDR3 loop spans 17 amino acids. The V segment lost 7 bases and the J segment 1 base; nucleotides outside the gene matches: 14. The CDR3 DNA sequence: TGTGCCAGCACCCCCAGTGGGACAGGAAGACTCCAAGAGACCCAGTACTTC. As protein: CASTPSGTGRLQETQYF.

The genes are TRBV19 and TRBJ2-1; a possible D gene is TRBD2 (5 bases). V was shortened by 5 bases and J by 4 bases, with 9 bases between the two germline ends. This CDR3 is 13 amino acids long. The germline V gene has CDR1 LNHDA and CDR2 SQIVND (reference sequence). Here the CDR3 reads CASSPGLYNEQFF. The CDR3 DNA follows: TGTGCCAGTAGTCCGGGATTGTACAATGAGCAGTTCTTC. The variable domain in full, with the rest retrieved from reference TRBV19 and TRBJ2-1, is DGGITQSPKYLFRKEGQNVTLSCEQNLNHDAMYWYRQDPGQGLRLIYYSQIVNDFQKGDIAEGYSVSREKKESFPLTVTSAQKNPTAFYLCASSPGLYNEQFFGPGTRLTVL.

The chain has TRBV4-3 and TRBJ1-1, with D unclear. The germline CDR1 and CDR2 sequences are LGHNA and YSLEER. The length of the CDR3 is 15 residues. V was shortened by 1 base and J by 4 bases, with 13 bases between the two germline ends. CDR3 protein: CASSQGWAEGTEAFF. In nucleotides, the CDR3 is TGCGCCAGCAGCCAAGGGTGGGCGGAGGGCACTGAAGCTTTCTTT.

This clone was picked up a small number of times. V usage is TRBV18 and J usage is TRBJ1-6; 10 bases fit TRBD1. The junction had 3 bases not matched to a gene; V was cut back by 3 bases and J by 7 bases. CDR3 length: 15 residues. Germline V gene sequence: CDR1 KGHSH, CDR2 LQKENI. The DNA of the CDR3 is TGTGCCAGCTCACCTGGACAGGGGGACAATTCACCCCTCCACTTT. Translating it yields CASSPGQGDNSPLHF.

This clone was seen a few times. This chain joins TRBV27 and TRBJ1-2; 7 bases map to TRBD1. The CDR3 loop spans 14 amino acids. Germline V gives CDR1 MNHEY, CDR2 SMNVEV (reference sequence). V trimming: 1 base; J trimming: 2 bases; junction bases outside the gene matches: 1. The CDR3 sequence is CASSLLGQNYGYTF. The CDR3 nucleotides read TGTGCCAGCAGTTTATTGGGACAGAACTATGGCTACACCTTC.

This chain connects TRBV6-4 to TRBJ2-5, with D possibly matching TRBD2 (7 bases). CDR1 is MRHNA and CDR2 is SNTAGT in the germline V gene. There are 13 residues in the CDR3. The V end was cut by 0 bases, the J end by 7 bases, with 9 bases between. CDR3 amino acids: CASSDSRGGTQYF. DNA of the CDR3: TGTGCCAGCAGTGACTCTAGGGGGGGGACCCAGTACTTC.

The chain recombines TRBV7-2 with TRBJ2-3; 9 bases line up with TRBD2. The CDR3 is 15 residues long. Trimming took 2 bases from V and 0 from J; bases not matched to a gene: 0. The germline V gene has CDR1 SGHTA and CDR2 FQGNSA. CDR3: CASSLLAGSTDTQYF. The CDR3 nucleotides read TGTGCCAGCAGCTTACTAGCGGGGAGCACAGATACGCAGTATTTT.

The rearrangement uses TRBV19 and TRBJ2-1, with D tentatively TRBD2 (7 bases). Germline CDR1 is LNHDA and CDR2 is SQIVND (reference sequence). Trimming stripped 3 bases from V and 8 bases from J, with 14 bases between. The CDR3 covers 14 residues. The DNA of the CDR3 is TGTGCCAGTAGTATCCGGGGGGCCCAGCATGAGCAGTTCTTC. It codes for CASSIRGAQHEQFF.

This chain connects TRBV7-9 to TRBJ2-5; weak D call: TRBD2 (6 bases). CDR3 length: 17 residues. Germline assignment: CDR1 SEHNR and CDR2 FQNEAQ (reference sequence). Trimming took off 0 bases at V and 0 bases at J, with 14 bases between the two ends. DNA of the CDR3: TGTGCCAGCAGCTTAGCGCCGGGGGTACCGTACCAAGAGACCCAGTACTTC. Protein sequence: CASSLAPGVPYQETQYF.

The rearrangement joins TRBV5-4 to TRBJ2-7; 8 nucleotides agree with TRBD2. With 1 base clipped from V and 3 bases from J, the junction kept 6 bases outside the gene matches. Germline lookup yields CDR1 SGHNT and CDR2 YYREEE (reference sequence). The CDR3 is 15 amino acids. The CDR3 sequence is CASSLTASGFYEQYF. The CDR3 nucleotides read TGTGCCAGCAGCTTGACAGCTAGCGGGTTCTACGAGCAGTACTTC.

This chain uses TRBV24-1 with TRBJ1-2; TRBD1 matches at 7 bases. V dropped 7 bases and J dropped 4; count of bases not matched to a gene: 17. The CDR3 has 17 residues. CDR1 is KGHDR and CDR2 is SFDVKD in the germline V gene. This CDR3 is CATSDASPRDRSYGYTF. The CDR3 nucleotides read TGTGCCACCAGCGACGCTAGTCCACGGGACAGAAGCTATGGCTACACCTTC.

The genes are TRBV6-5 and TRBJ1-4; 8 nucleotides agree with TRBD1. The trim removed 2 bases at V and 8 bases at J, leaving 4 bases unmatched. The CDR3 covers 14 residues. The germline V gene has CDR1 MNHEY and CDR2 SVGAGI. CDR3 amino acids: CASSYEQGVEKLFF. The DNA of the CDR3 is TGTGCCAGCAGTTACGAACAGGGGGTGGAAAAACTGTTTTTT.

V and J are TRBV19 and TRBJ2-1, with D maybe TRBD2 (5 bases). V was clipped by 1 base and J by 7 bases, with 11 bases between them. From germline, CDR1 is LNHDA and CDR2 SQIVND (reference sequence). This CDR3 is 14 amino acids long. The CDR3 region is CASSIASPQNEQFF. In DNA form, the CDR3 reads TGTGCCAGTAGTATAGCTAGCCCGCAGAATGAGCAGTTCTTC.

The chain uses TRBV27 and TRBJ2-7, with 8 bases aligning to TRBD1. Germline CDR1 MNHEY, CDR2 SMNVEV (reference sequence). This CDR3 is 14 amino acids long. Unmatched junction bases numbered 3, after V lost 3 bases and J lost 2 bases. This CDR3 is CASSFRTGTYEQYF. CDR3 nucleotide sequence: TGTGCCAGCAGTTTCAGGACAGGGACCTACGAGCAGTACTTC.

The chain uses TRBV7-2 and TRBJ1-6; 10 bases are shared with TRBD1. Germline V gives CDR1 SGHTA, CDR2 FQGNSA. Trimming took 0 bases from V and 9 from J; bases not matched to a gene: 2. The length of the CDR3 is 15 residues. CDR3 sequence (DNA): TGTGCCAGCAGCTTAGCCCGGGACAGGGGTTCACCCCTCCACTTT. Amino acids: CASSLARDRGSPLHF.

The CDR3 DNA sequence: TGCGCCAGCAGCCATGAAACAGGGGTAGGAGGAAACACCATATATTTT. Translated, it gives CASSHETGVGGNTIYF. The rearrangement uses TRBV4-3 and TRBJ1-3; 7 bases match TRBD1. V lost 3 bases to trimming and J lost 4 bases; unmatched junction nucleotides: 9. The CDR3 sequence is 16 residues long. Germline V gene lookup returns CDR1 LGHNA and CDR2 YSLEER.

The CDR3 protein is CASSLSQGTEQYF. CDR3 in DNA: TGTGCCAGCAGCTTATCGCAGGGGACCGAGCAGTACTTC. The V call is TRBV7-9, the J call TRBJ2-7; a weak D match, TRBD1 (6 bases). V lost 2 bases to trimming and J lost 6 bases, with 11 bases between them. CDR1 and CDR2 from the germline V gene are SEHNR and FQNEAQ (reference sequence). The CDR3 consists of 13 residues.

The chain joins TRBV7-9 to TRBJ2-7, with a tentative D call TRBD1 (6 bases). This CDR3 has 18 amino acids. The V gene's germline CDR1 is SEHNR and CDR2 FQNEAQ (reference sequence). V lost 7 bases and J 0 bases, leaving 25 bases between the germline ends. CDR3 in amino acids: CASTPGQGIAPGSYEQYF. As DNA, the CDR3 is TGTGCCAGCACCCCTGGGCAGGGGATTGCCCCTGGCTCCTACGAGCAGTACTTC.